A single sample gave rise to the 6 T cell receptor beta chains below, sequenced in a study of blood T cell repertoires in COVID-19 (dated by TCRdb to about 2020). Libraries were built with the immunoSEQ multiplex PCR assay. The source is immuneACCESS, and TCRdb retained only in-frame sequences with V and J called. Part of the clones is not carried over; for the studies checked, unresolved V genes explain less than half of this, and the remainder is unexplained. A total of roughly 200,000 clones appear in this sample, about 88% of them only once. The ten biggest clones cover approximately 1.8% of the sample. Sequencing was done on a sample of peripheral blood. Source of these receptors: a man in his 70s with acute or convalescent COVID-19.

In its sample, this clone was seen a few times. V and J are TRBV5-1 and TRBJ1-1, with D possibly matching TRBD1 (6 bases). This CDR3 has 14 amino acids. V was pared by 4 bases and J by 5 bases, with 15 bases between. Germline CDR1 reads SGHRS; CDR2 reads YFSETQ. CDR3 DNA sequence: TGCGCCAGCAGCCAAGGGGGGGTGTGGACTGAAGCTTTCTTT. It specifies CASSQGGVWTEAFF.

The genes are TRBV19 and TRBJ1-2, with 8 bases lining up with TRBD1. This CDR3 contains 12 residues. V lost 5 bases and J lost 7; bases outside the gene matches: 3. From germline, CDR1 is LNHDA and CDR2 SQIVND (reference sequence). CDR3 sequence (DNA): TGTGCCAGTAGTCCTGGACAGGGTGGCTACACCTTC. This encodes CASSPGQGGYTF.

This clone was recorded once. In DNA form, the CDR3 reads TGCGCCAGCAGGAGTCGGTTTGGGCGGGAGTGGGATACGCAGTATTTT. It yields the protein CASRSRFGREWDTQYF. The chain employs TRBV5-1 and TRBJ2-3, with 7 bases matching TRBD2. The CDR3 runs 16 residues. Germline V gene data show CDR1 as SGHRS and CDR2 as YFSETQ. J lost 6 bases, V lost 5 bases, and 15 bases had no gene match.

The chain joins TRBV28 to TRBJ2-6; D not resolved. Trimming cost V 3 bases and J 0 bases, with 6 bases left between them. Per germline, CDR1 MDHEN and CDR2 SYDVKM. The CDR3 has 15 residues. The CDR3 is CASSLGYSGANVLTF. The CDR3 nucleotides are TGTGCCAGCAGTTTGGGCTACTCTGGGGCCAACGTCCTGACTTTC.

This chain connects TRBV6-2 or TRBV6-3 to TRBJ2-1, with unresolved D. V lost 2 bases and J 8 bases, leaving 19 bases between the germline ends. The germline gives CDR1 MNHEY, CDR2 SVGEGT. The CDR3 loop spans 16 amino acids. The CDR3 region is CASSYEASRVVDEQFF. CDR3 nucleotides: TGTGCCAGCAGTTACGAAGCGTCCCGGGTGGTAGATGAGCAGTTCTTC.

The V call is TRBV18, the J call TRBJ2-2; 7 bases align to TRBD1. This CDR3 is 17 amino acids long. CDR1 and CDR2 (germline): KGHSH, LQKENI. V was clipped by 3 bases and J by 0 bases; unmatched bases: 7. CDR3 region: CASSPISGTANTGELFF. CDR3 in DNA: TGTGCCAGCTCACCTATTTCCGGGACAGCGAACACCGGGGAGCTGTTTTTT.